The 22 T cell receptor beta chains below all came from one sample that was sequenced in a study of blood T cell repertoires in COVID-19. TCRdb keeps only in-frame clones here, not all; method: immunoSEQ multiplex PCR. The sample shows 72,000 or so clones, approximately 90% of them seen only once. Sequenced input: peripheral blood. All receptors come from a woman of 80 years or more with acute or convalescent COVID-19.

CDR3 DNA: TGTGCCAGCAGCAAACACGGGGAGCTGTTTTTT. This codes for CASSKHGELFF. The chain links TRBV11-3 to TRBJ2-2; no reliable D call. The CDR3 runs to 11 residues. CDR1 SGHNT and CDR2 YENEEA come from the germline V gene. The germline V and J ends were trimmed by 5 bases and 7 bases, with 5 bases remaining between them.

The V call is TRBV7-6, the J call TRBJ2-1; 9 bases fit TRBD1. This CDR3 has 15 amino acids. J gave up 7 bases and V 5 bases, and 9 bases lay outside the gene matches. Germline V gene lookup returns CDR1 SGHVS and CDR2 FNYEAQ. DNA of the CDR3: TGTGCCAGCAGCCGGACAGGGGCCGCTACTAATGAGCAGTTCTTC. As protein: CASSRTGAATNEQFF.

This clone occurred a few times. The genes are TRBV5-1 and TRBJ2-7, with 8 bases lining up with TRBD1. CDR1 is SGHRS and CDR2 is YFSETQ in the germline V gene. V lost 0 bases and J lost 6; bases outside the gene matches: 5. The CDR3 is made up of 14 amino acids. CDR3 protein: CASSLGPGGFEQYF. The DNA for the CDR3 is TGCGCCAGCAGCTTGGGCCCAGGGGGCTTCGAGCAGTACTTC.

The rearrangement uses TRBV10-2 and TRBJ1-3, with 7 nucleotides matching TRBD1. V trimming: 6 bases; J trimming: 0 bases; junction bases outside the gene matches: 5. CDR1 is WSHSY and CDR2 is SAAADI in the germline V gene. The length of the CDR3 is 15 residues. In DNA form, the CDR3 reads TGCGCCAGCAGCCCTCAGGGGGGCTCTGGAAACACCATATATTTT. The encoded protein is CASSPQGGSGNTIYF.

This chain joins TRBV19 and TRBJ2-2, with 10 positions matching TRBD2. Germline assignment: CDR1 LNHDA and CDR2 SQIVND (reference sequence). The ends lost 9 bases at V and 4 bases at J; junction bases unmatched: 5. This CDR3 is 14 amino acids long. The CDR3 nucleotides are TGTGCCAGCAAACTAGCGGGGTCCACCGGGGAGCTGTTTTTT. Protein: CASKLAGSTGELFF.

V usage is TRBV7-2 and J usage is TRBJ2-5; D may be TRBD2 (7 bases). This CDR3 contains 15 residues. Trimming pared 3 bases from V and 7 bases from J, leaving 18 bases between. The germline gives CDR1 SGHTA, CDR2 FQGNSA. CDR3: CASSFRGGDIWTQYF. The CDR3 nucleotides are TGTGCCAGCAGCTTTCGAGGGGGGGACATATGGACCCAGTACTTC.

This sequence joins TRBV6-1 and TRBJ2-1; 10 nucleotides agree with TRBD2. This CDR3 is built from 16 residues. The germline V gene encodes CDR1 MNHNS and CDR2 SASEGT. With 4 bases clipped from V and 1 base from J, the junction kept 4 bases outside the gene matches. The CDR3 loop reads CASSGLAGVSYNEQFF. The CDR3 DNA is TGTGCCAGCAGTGGCCTAGCGGGAGTGTCCTACAATGAGCAGTTCTTC.

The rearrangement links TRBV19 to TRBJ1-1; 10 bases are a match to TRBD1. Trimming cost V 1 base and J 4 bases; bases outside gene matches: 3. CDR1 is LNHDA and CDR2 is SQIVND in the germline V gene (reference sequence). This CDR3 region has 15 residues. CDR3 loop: CASSIAGQGSTEAFF. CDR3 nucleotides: TGTGCCAGTAGTATAGCGGGACAGGGGAGCACTGAAGCTTTCTTT.

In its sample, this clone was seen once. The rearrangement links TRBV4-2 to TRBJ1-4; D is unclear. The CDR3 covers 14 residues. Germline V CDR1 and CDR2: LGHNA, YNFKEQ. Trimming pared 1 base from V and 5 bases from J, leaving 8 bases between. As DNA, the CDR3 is TGTGCCAGCAGCCAAGGGAGAGGGAATGAAAAACTGTTTTTT. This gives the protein CASSQGRGNEKLFF.

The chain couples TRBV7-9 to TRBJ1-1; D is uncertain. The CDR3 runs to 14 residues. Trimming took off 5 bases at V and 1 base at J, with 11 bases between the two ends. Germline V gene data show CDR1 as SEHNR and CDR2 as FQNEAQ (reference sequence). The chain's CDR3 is CASSPQWANTEAFF. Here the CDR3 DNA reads TGTGCCAGCAGCCCACAGTGGGCGAACACTGAAGCTTTCTTT.

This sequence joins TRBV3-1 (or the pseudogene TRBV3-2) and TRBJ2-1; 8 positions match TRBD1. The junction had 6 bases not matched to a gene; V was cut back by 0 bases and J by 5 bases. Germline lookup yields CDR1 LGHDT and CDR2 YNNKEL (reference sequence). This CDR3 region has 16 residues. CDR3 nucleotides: TGTGCCAGCAGCCAAGATATCTCAGGGGGCCACAATGAGCAGTTCTTC. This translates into CASSQDISGGHNEQFF.

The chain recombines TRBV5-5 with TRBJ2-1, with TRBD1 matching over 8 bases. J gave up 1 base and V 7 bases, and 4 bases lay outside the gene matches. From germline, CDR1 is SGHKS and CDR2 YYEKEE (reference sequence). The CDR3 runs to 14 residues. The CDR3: CASGQGYSYNEQFF. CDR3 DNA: TGTGCCAGCGGACAGGGTTATTCCTACAATGAGCAGTTCTTC.

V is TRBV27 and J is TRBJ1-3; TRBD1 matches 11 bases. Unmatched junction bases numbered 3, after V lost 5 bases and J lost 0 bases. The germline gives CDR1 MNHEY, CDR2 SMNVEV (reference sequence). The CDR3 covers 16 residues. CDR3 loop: CASSRTGGTSGNTIYF. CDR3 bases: TGTGCCAGCAGTAGGACAGGGGGCACCTCTGGAAACACCATATATTTT.

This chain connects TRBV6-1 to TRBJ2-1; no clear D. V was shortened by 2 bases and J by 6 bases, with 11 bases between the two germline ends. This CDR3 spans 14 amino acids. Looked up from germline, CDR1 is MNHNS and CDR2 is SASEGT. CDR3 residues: CASSERSNFNEQFF. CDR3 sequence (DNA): TGTGCCAGCAGTGAACGGTCCAATTTCAATGAGCAGTTCTTC.

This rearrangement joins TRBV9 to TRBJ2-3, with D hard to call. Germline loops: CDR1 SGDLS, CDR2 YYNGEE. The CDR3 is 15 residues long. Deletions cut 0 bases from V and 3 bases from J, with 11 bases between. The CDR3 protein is CASSVVVARTDTQYF. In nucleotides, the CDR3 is TGTGCCAGCAGCGTAGTGGTAGCTCGAACAGATACGCAGTATTTT.

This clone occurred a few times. The CDR3 loop is CASSFSGTGEEKLFF. The CDR3 DNA reads TGTGCCAGCAGCTTCTCCGGGACAGGGGAGGAAAAACTGTTTTTT. V is TRBV7-9 and J is TRBJ1-4, with TRBD1 matching over 10 bases. V gave up 3 bases and J gave up 8 bases; unmatched junction bases: 6. Per the germline V gene, CDR1 is SEHNR and CDR2 is FQNEAQ (reference sequence). The CDR3 is 15 residues long.

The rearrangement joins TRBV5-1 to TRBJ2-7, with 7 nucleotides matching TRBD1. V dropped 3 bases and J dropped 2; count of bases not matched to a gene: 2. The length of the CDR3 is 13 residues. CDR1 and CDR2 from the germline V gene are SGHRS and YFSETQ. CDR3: CASSSTGAYEQYF. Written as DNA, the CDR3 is TGCGCCAGCAGCTCCACAGGGGCCTACGAGCAGTACTTC.

CDR3 amino acids: CATSDSGQGNTGELFF. DNA of the CDR3: TGTGCCACCAGTGATTCGGGACAGGGTAACACCGGGGAGCTGTTTTTT. The chain has TRBV24-1 and TRBJ2-2, with 9 bases identical to TRBD1. Trimming at V came to 2 bases and at J to 2 bases, leaving 2 bases not matched to a gene. Germline assignment: CDR1 KGHDR and CDR2 SFDVKD. The CDR3 is 16 amino acids.

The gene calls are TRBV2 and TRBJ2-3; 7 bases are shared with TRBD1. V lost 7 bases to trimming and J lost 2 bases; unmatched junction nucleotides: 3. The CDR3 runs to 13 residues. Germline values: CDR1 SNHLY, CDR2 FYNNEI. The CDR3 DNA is TGTGCCAGCACAGGGACAGCCACAGATACGCAGTATTTT. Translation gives CASTGTATDTQYF.

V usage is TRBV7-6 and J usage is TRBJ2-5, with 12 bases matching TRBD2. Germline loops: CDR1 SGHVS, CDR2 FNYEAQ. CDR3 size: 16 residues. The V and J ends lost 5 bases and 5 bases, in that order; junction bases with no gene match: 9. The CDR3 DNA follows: TGTGCCAGCAGCCCCCGACTAGCGGGAGAAGGGGAGACCCAGTACTTC. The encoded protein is CASSPRLAGEGETQYF.

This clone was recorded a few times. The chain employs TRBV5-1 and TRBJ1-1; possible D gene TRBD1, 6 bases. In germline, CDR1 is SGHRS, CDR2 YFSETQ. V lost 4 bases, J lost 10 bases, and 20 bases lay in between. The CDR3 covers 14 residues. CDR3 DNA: TGCGCCAGCAGCATGGACAGTTTCAACAAGGCAGCTTTCTTT. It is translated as CASSMDSFNKAAFF.

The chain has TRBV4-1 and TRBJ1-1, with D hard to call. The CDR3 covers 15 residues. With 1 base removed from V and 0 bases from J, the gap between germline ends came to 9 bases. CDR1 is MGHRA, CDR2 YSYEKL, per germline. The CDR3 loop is CASSQVTPMNTEAFF. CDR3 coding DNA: TGCGCCAGCAGCCAAGTCACACCCATGAACACTGAAGCTTTCTTT.